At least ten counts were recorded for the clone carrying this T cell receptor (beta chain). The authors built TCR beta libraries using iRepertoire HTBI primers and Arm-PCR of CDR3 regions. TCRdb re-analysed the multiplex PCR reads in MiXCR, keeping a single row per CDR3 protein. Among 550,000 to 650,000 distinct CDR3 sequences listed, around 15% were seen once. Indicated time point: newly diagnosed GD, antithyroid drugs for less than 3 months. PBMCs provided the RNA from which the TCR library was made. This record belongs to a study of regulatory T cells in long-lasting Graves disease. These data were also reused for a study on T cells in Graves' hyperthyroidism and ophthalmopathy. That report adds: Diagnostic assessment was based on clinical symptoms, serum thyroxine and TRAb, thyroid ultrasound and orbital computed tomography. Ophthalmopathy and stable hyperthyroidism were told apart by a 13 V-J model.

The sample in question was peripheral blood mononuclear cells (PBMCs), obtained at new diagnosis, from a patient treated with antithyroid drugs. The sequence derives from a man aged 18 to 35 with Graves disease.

The CDR3 sequence is CASSITWADTQYF. CDR3 bases: TGTGCCAGCAGCATAACATGGGCAGATACGCAGTATTTT. The chain links TRBV11-2 to TRBJ2-3; D is uncertain. Trimming removed 5 bases from V and 4 bases from J, with 10 bases in between. The germline CDR1 and CDR2 sequences are SGHAT and FQNNGV. The CDR3 is 13 amino acids.